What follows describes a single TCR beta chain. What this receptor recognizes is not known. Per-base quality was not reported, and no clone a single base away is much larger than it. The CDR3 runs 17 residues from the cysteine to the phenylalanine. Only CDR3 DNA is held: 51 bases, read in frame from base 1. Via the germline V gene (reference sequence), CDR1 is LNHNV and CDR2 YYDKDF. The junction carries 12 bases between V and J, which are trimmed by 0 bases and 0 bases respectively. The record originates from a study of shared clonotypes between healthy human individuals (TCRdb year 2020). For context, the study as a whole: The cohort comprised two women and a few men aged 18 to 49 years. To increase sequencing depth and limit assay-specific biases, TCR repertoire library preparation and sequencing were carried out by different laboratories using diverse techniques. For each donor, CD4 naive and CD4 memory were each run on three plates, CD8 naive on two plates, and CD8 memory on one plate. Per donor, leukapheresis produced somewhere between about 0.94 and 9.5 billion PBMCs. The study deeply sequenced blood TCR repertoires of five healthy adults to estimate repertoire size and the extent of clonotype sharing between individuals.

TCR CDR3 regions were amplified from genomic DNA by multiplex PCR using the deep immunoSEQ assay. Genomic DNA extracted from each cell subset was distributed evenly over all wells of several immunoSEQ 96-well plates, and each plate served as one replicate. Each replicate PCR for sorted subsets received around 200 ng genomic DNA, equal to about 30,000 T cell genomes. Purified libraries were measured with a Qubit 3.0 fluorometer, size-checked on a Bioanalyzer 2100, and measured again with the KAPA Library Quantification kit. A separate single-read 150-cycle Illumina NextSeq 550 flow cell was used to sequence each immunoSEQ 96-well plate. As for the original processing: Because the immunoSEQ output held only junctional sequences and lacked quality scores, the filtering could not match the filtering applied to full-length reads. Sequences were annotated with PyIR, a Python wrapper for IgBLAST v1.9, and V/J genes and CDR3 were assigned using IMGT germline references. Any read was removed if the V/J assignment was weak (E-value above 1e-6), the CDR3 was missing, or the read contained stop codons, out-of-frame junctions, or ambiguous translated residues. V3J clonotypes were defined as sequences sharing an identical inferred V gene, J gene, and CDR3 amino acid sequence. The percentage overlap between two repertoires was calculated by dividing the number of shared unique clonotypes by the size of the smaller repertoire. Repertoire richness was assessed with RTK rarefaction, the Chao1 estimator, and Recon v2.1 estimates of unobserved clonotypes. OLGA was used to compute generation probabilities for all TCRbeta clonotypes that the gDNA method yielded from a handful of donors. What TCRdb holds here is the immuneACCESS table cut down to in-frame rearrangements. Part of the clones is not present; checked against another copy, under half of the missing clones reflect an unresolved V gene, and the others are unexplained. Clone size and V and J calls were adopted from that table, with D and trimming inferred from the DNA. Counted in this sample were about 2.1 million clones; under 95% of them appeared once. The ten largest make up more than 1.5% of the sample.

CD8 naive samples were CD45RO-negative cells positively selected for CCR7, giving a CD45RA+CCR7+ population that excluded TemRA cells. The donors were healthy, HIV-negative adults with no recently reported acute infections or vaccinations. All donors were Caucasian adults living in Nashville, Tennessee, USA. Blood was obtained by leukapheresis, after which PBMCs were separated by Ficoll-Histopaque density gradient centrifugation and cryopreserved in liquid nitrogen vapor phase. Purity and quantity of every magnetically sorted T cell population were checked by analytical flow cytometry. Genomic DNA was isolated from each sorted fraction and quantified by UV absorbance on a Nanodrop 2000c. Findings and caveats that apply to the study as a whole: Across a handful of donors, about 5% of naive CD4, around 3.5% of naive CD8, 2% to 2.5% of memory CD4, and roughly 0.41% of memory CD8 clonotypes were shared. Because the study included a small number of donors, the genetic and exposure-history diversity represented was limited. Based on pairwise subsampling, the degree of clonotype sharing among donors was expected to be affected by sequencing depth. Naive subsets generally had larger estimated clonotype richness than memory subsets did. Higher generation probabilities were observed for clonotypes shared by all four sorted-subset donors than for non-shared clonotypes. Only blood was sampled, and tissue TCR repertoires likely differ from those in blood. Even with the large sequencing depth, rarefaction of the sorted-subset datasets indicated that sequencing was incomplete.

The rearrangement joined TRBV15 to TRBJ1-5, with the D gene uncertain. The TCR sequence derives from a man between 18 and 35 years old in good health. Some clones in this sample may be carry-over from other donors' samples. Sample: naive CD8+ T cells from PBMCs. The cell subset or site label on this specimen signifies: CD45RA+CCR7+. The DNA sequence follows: TGTGCCACCAGCAGAGATCTGGCTTGGGATAGCAATCAGCCCCAGCATTTT. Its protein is CATSRDLAWDSNQPQHF.